A selection of T cell receptor beta chains follows, all from one sample in a study of identical twins. TCRdb re-called the 5' RACE reads with MiXCR, one entry per CDR3 protein. The sample records hundreds of thousands of distinct CDR3 sequences, 8.6% being singletons. The same specimen was also included in a second study, on yellow fever vaccine responses in identical twins.

Sample: PBMCs. These receptors were taken from a woman younger than 30 in good health. CDR3s include the opening cysteine and the closing phenylalanine or tryptophan. The D gene is left open where the match is weak. The size entry is marked missing in some rows and otherwise reads once, few, many or a size class.

j_gene: TRBJ1-1
v_gene: TRBV19
d_gene: TRBD1
abundance: few
CDR3nt: TGTGCCAGTAGGGACAGGGGGGTAAACACTGAAGCTTTCTTT
CDR3aa: CASRDRGVNTEAFF

j_gene: TRBJ2-1
v_gene: TRBV11-1
d_gene: .
abundance: .
CDR3nt: TGTGCCAGCAGCTTGGGGCTGGTCCCTCAGGCCTCCTACAATGAGCAGTTCTTC
CDR3aa: CASSLGLVPQASYNEQFF

j_gene: TRBJ2-7
v_gene: TRBV20-1
d_gene: .
abundance: .
CDR3nt: TGCAGTGCTAGTTATTACTGGGCCGAAGGGGCCGAGCAGTACTTC
CDR3aa: CSASYYWAEGAEQYF

j_gene: TRBJ2-7
v_gene: TRBV28
d_gene: TRBD2
abundance: few
CDR3nt: TGTGCCAGCAGGGGGGGACTAGCTTCCCACGAGCAGTACTTC
CDR3aa: CASRGGLASHEQYF

j_gene: TRBJ1-1
v_gene: TRBV12-3/TRBV12-4
d_gene: .
abundance: few
CDR3nt: TGTGCCAGCAGTCCTGGGGCAGGCCTTGTGAACACTGAAGCTTTCTTT
CDR3aa: CASSPGAGLVNTEAFF

j_gene: TRBJ2-4
v_gene: TRBV12-3/TRBV12-4
d_gene: TRBD1
abundance: .
CDR3nt: TGTGCCAGCAGTGGTCAATCCACAGGGGCGCGGTACATTCAGTACTTC
CDR3aa: CASSGQSTGARYIQYF

j_gene: TRBJ2-7
v_gene: TRBV5-1
d_gene: .
abundance: many
CDR3nt: TGCGCCAGCAGCTTGGACGTGGACACCCCCTACGAGCAGTACTTC
CDR3aa: CASSLDVDTPYEQYF

j_gene: TRBJ1-1
v_gene: TRBV6-1
d_gene: .
abundance: few
CDR3nt: TGTGCCAGCAGTCCTTATCTGGTTCTGAACACTGAAGCTTTCTTT
CDR3aa: CASSPYLVLNTEAFF

j_gene: TRBJ2-3
v_gene: TRBV12-3/TRBV12-4
d_gene: .
abundance: .
CDR3nt: TGTGCCAGCAGTTCGTTCTTTGATACGCAGTATTTT
CDR3aa: CASSSFFDTQYF

j_gene: TRBJ2-1
v_gene: TRBV12-3/TRBV12-4
d_gene: TRBD2
abundance: many
CDR3nt: TGTGCCAGCACAAATCTAGCGGGAGTGCATGAGCAGTTCTTC
CDR3aa: CASTNLAGVHEQFF

j_gene: TRBJ2-6
v_gene: TRBV20-1
d_gene: .
abundance: .
CDR3nt: TGCAGTGCTAGAGGGTCAGGGGCTTCCCGCTCTGGGGCCAACGTCCTGACTTTC
CDR3aa: CSARGSGASRSGANVLTF

j_gene: TRBJ2-5
v_gene: TRBV6-1
d_gene: TRBD2
abundance: .
CDR3nt: TGTGCCAGCAGTGATCCAGCGGGAGGGAAAGAGACCCAGTACTTC
CDR3aa: CASSDPAGGKETQYF

j_gene: TRBJ2-5
v_gene: TRBV5-6
d_gene: TRBD1
abundance: .
CDR3nt: TGTGCCAGCAGCCGAAGATTGGACAGGGCGAGGGAAGAGACCCAGTACTTC
CDR3aa: CASSRRLDRAREETQYF

j_gene: TRBJ2-5
v_gene: TRBV27
d_gene: .
abundance: many
CDR3nt: TGTGCCAGCAGTGACGTAGCGGAAGAGACCCAGTACTTC
CDR3aa: CASSDVAEETQYF

j_gene: TRBJ2-7
v_gene: TRBV12-3/TRBV12-4
d_gene: TRBD1
abundance: many
CDR3nt: TGTGCCAGCAGAGCGCGGGGGACAGGGGGCATCGAGCAGTACTTC
CDR3aa: CASRARGTGGIEQYF

j_gene: TRBJ2-7
v_gene: TRBV6-1
d_gene: TRBD2
abundance: .
CDR3nt: TGTGCCAGCAGCTCGGGACTAGCGGGGACCTCCTACGAGCAGTACTTC
CDR3aa: CASSSGLAGTSYEQYF

j_gene: TRBJ1-2
v_gene: TRBV2
d_gene: .
abundance: many
CDR3nt: TGTGCCAGCAGTGAGGAGGCTAACTATGGCTACACCTTC
CDR3aa: CASSEEANYGYTF

j_gene: TRBJ2-1
v_gene: TRBV28
d_gene: .
abundance: .
CDR3nt: TGTGCCAGCAGTTTAAGGGACCTTTACAATGAGCAGTTCTTC
CDR3aa: CASSLRDLYNEQFF

j_gene: TRBJ2-3
v_gene: TRBV6-2/TRBV6-3
d_gene: .
abundance: few
CDR3nt: TGTGCCAGCAGGCGGGACGGGAGAGGAGATACGCAGTATTTT
CDR3aa: CASRRDGRGDTQYF

j_gene: TRBJ2-1
v_gene: TRBV6-2/TRBV6-3
d_gene: .
abundance: few
CDR3nt: TGTGCCAGCAGTCAAACTAGCACCTCCTCCGTGCGGGAGTTCTTC
CDR3aa: CASSQTSTSSVREFF

j_gene: TRBJ1-1
v_gene: TRBV7-9
d_gene: TRBD1
abundance: .
CDR3nt: TGTGCCAGCAGCTTAGCGCTTACAGGGCAGGGGGGCACTGAAGCTTTCTTT
CDR3aa: CASSLALTGQGGTEAFF

j_gene: TRBJ2-1
v_gene: TRBV6-2/TRBV6-3
d_gene: .
abundance: few
CDR3nt: TGTGCCAGCAGTCTTAGTCCGCGGGGCGATGAGCAGTTCTTC
CDR3aa: CASSLSPRGDEQFF

j_gene: TRBJ2-1
v_gene: TRBV29-1
d_gene: .
abundance: .
CDR3nt: TGCAGCGTAGCGGGCCCCTACAATGAGCAGTTCTTC
CDR3aa: CSVAGPYNEQFF

j_gene: TRBJ1-1
v_gene: TRBV6-1
d_gene: .
abundance: .
CDR3nt: TGTGCCAGCAGTGTCTCGGGGCCAGCTGAAGCTTTCTTT
CDR3aa: CASSVSGPAEAFF

j_gene: TRBJ2-5
v_gene: TRBV30
d_gene: TRBD2
abundance: .
CDR3nt: TGTGCCTGGAGTTCCGGGACTAGCGGGGAGACCCAGTACTTC
CDR3aa: CAWSSGTSGETQYF

j_gene: TRBJ2-7
v_gene: TRBV7-2
d_gene: TRBD1
abundance: many
CDR3nt: TGTGCCAGCAGCTTAAAAACAGGGGTCTCCTACGAGCAGTACTTC
CDR3aa: CASSLKTGVSYEQYF

j_gene: TRBJ2-7
v_gene: TRBV12-3/TRBV12-4
d_gene: TRBD1
abundance: few
CDR3nt: TGTGCCAGCACCCCGACAGGGTCCTACGAGCAGTACTTC
CDR3aa: CASTPTGSYEQYF

j_gene: TRBJ2-3
v_gene: TRBV7-9
d_gene: .
abundance: many
CDR3nt: TGTGCCAGCAGCTCCGCAAAGACAGATACGCAGTATTTT
CDR3aa: CASSSAKTDTQYF

j_gene: TRBJ1-5
v_gene: TRBV12-3/TRBV12-4
d_gene: .
abundance: few
CDR3nt: TGTGCCAGCAGTTTAAGCTCAGGTGGGCGCAATCAGCCCCAGCATTTT
CDR3aa: CASSLSSGGRNQPQHF

j_gene: TRBJ2-3
v_gene: TRBV6-2/TRBV6-3
d_gene: TRBD2
abundance: .
CDR3nt: TGTGCCAGCAGTTACTCGATCATACTAGCGGGGGGATCAGGAGAAGATACGCAGTATTTT
CDR3aa: CASSYSIILAGGSGEDTQYF

j_gene: TRBJ2-1
v_gene: TRBV29-1
d_gene: TRBD2
abundance: .
CDR3nt: TGCAGCGTTGTCCCCGCCGCTAGCGGATCCTACAATGAGCAGTTCTTC
CDR3aa: CSVVPAASGSYNEQFF

j_gene: TRBJ2-7
v_gene: TRBV21-1
d_gene: .
abundance: .
CDR3nt: TGTGCCAGCAGCAAAGACTGGGCTTCATCATCCTACGAGCAGTACTTC
CDR3aa: CASSKDWASSSYEQYF

j_gene: TRBJ2-5
v_gene: TRBV3-1
d_gene: TRBD2
abundance: .
CDR3nt: TGTGCCAGCAGCGCGAAGGGGAGCGGGAGGGCTGGGAGACAGACCCAGTACTTC
CDR3aa: CASSAKGSGRAGRQTQYF

j_gene: TRBJ2-3
v_gene: TRBV2
d_gene: .
abundance: .
CDR3nt: TGTGCCAGCGACCGCCCAGATACGCAGTATTTT
CDR3aa: CASDRPDTQYF

j_gene: TRBJ2-2
v_gene: TRBV12-5
d_gene: TRBD1
abundance: few
CDR3nt: TGTGCTAGTGGTCTTTCCCACAAGGACAGGAGATACACCGGGGAGCTGTTTTTT
CDR3aa: CASGLSHKDRRYTGELFF

j_gene: TRBJ1-1
v_gene: TRBV29-1
d_gene: .
abundance: few
CDR3nt: TGCAGTGGGGGTTACTCTCTGGCAGCTTTCTTT
CDR3aa: CSGGYSLAAFF

j_gene: TRBJ2-4
v_gene: TRBV18
d_gene: TRBD1
abundance: .
CDR3nt: TGTGCCAGCTCACCACCGTGGGGCGGGACAGGGGGCCGACTAGCCAAAAACATTCAGTACTTC
CDR3aa: CASSPPWGGTGGRLAKNIQYF

j_gene: TRBJ1-6
v_gene: TRBV12-3/TRBV12-4
d_gene: .
abundance: many
CDR3nt: TGTGCCAGCACCACGGGACCCCTTAATTCACCCCTCCACTTT
CDR3aa: CASTTGPLNSPLHF

j_gene: TRBJ2-7
v_gene: TRBV6-1
d_gene: .
abundance: .
CDR3nt: TGTGCCAGCCAGGATCTCGCCTACGAGCAGTACTTC
CDR3aa: CASQDLAYEQYF

j_gene: TRBJ2-5
v_gene: TRBV6-5
d_gene: .
abundance: many
CDR3nt: TGTGCCAGCAGTTACTCTCAACTAAAGGGAGAGACCCAGTACTTC
CDR3aa: CASSYSQLKGETQYF

j_gene: TRBJ2-1
v_gene: TRBV7-9
d_gene: .
abundance: few
CDR3nt: TGTGCCAGCAGCGGGGCGTTTGGGGGAGAATACAATGAGCAGTTCTTC
CDR3aa: CASSGAFGGEYNEQFF

j_gene: TRBJ2-1
v_gene: TRBV28
d_gene: .
abundance: .
CDR3nt: TGTGCCAGCACCGGGACTTACCTGCCAAATGAGCAGTTCTTC
CDR3aa: CASTGTYLPNEQFF

j_gene: TRBJ2-7
v_gene: TRBV12-3/TRBV12-4
d_gene: TRBD2
abundance: .
CDR3nt: TGTGCCAGCAGACGGGAGGGCCTATACGAGCAGTACTTC
CDR3aa: CASRREGLYEQYF

j_gene: TRBJ1-1
v_gene: TRBV5-6
d_gene: TRBD1
abundance: once
CDR3nt: TGTGCCAGCAGCTTGGTTCCGACAGGGGCGAACACTGAAGCTTTCTTT
CDR3aa: CASSLVPTGANTEAFF

j_gene: TRBJ2-1
v_gene: TRBV7-9
d_gene: .
abundance: .
CDR3nt: TGTGCCAGCAGCTTAGCCCCGGGACCGATCAATGAGCAGTTCTTC
CDR3aa: CASSLAPGPINEQFF

j_gene: TRBJ2-2
v_gene: TRBV20-1
d_gene: .
abundance: few
CDR3nt: TGCAGTGCTAGAGATGGCGGAGCGAACACCGGGGAGCTGTTTTTT
CDR3aa: CSARDGGANTGELFF

j_gene: TRBJ2-7
v_gene: TRBV27
d_gene: TRBD2
abundance: .
CDR3nt: TGTGCCAGCAGCCCCGCCCCGGGACTAGCTTGGTTCTACGAGCAGTACTTC
CDR3aa: CASSPAPGLAWFYEQYF

j_gene: TRBJ2-3
v_gene: TRBV29-1
d_gene: .
abundance: few
CDR3nt: TGCAGCGTTGACGGGGGAGAAGTGTACACAGATACGCAGTATTTT
CDR3aa: CSVDGGEVYTDTQYF

j_gene: TRBJ2-3
v_gene: TRBV29-1
d_gene: TRBD2
abundance: many
CDR3nt: TGCAGCGGGAACGGACTAGCGGGGAGCACAGATACGCAGTATTTT
CDR3aa: CSGNGLAGSTDTQYF